Listed below are T cell receptor beta chains from one sample, sequenced in a study of blood T cell repertoires in COVID-19. This table comes from immunoSEQ multiplex PCR, and its TCRdb copy is limited to in-frame clones, with some not included. The sample records fewer than 350,000 clones, under 90% being singletons. Sequences were obtained from peripheral blood. All receptors come from an older woman with active or convalescent COVID-19. The CDR3 runs from the conserved cysteine through the conserved F or W. Fields, in order: V gene, CDR3 protein.

TRBV6-4 | CASSYQGCQPQHF
TRBV3-1/TRBV3-2 | CASSQAYGVSYEQYF
TRBV6-6 | CASRSGERGTEAFF
TRBV29-1 | CSVEVARGGSGNGYTF
TRBV6-5 | CASSYPTTVNEKLFF
TRBV9 | CASSAGQGPYEQYF
TRBV4-3 | CASSQEGQGGPLYEQYF
TRBV4-1 | CASSQFRGTDTQYF
TRBV5-8 | CASYIGGRYNEQFF
TRBV2 | CASVDLRTLYEQYF
TRBV7-9 | CASSLRGQGVANTQYF
TRBV19 | CASSIEGGQGWGQPQHF
TRBV1 | CTSSHHRGATDTQYF
TRBV6-5 | CASTRGQVSSPLHF
TRBV29-1 | CSMTGLGYEQYF
TRBV6-5 | CASSYPYQPQHF
TRBV13 | CASTRGQGYGYTF
TRBV4-2 | CASSQDDFLNTDTQYF